This T cell receptor (beta chain) was identified in a study of naive and memory T cell subsets. V lost 2 bases, J lost 6 bases, and 7 bases stayed unmatched. The CDR3 sequence is 16 residues long. Whole-study results and caveats: Diversity fell and Gini index rose from naive through CM, EM, EMRA.

Both TRBC1 and TRBC2 were covered by a beta constant-region primer of two equimolar oligonucleotides. Nested alpha and beta constant-region primers with the SP2 primer drove four PCR rounds on ligated cDNA. MiXCR, applied by TCRdb to the UMI-ligation and nested PCR reads, yields one record per CDR3 protein. The sample lists some 150,000 distinct CDR3 sequences, about 17% occurring once. Four subsets defined by CD45RA and CD27 were sorted after CD3, CD4, CD8 and live/dead staining. This clonotype was found a few times. Its specificity is not known. The chain employs TRBV12-3 or TRBV12-4 and TRBJ2-1; 10 nucleotides align to TRBD2. The sample was naive CD4+ T cells from blood. This receptor was identified in a human donor in good health. CDR3 nucleotide sequence: TGTGCCAGCAGTTTATTACCAGCGGGAGGGGGCAATGAGCAGTTCTTC. Amino acids: CASSLLPAGGGNEQFF.